The T cell receptor beta chain described here comes from a study of cytomegalovirus exposure and HLA in healthy donors. General study points: The authors assumed roughly uniform sequencing depth across donors for presence/absence analyses.

This PCR relied on a set of 60 Vbeta primers and 13 Jbeta primers. In the study's own analysis: Counted up in a later analysis, unique TCR beta chains came to some 82 million, with 9.5 million to 13 million shared. Clones were read by immunoSEQ multiplex PCR, and TCRdb kept only the in-frame ones, dropping some. D and trimming come from the DNA, and the V and J calls and clone size come from that table. There are nearly 300,000 clones in the sample; 75% to 90% occur only once, and less than 4% lies in the top ten. The V gene's germline CDR1 is SEHNR and CDR2 FQNEAQ (reference sequence). The length of the CDR3 is 14 residues. Details on this clone: No antigen is known for it. An end of the junction does not agree with germline; a read error may underlie this.

The receptor was isolated from a man aged 40-50 years in good health and CMV-seropositive. The source material was PBMCs. V gene TRBV7-9 combines with J gene TRBJ2-7; TRBD1 is a possible D gene (6 bases). The CDR3 here is CSSSSDSRVYEQYF. The CDR3 coding sequence is TGTTCCAGCAGCTCGGACAGCCGAGTATACGAGCAGTACTTC.